The present TCR beta chain was sequenced within a study of low-dose radiotherapy and immunotherapy resistance in tumors (dated by TCRdb to 2021 to 2024). Broadly, across the study: Patients in Cohort 1 were given 0.5 Gy per fraction every 2 weeks, and the prescribed total PTV dose was 6.5 Gy. Cyclophosphamide 200 mg/m2 was given intravenously every two weeks, one day before each radiation and immunotherapy administration. Randomization of trial participants into treatment groups was not performed. For Cohort 2, the dose was 1 Gy per fraction given every two weeks, adding up to 13 Gy in total across 26 weeks. Patients took aspirin 300 mg orally once daily for four cycles, starting on cycle 1 day 1. Nivolumab was administered intravenously as a 240 mg flat dose every two weeks, and ipilimumab was administered intravenously at 1 mg/kg every six weeks. Eight patients were included in the translational analysis: three from the first dose cohort and the first five from the second dose cohort.

According to the study, the label for this sample's time point signals: after trial treatment. The sample's treatment or condition label, decoded: LDRT plus nivolumab, ipilimumab, low-dose cyclophosphamide and aspirin (RACIN trial). The donors came from RACIN, which was a single-arm phase I dose-escalation trial that paired nivolumab and ipilimumab with aspirin, low-dose cyclophosphamide and low-dose radiotherapy. Patients were eligible if they had advanced solid tumors that were TIL-negative. V was cut back by 6 bases and J by 0 bases, leaving a gap of 15 bases between them. The germline V gene specifies SNHLY as CDR1 and FYNNEI as CDR2. The CDR3 has 15 amino acids, counting the end cysteine and phenylalanine. The retained sequence is limited to the CDR3, 45 bases, with the frame set at the first base. TCRdb records Illumina HiSeq 2500 as the sequencer. Superscript III and a set of TRAV- and TRBV-specific primers were used to synthesize first-strand cDNA, so that both TCRalpha and TCRbeta chains were covered. TCRs were amplified with Phusion for 20 PCR cycles, with a constant-region primer paired with the adapter attached to the V primers. The MessageAmp II aRNA Amplification Kit was used to amplify the isolated mRNA, with in vitro transcription run for 16 hours at 37 degrees C. The Dynabeads mRNA DIRECT Purification Kit was used to isolate the mRNA for TCR sequencing. A second 25-cycle Phusion PCR added indexed Illumina adapters, and products were purified with AMPure XP beads. The published analysis was carried out like this. Custom Perl scripts were used to pool TCR sequences that encoded the same protein, to remove out-of-frame sequences, and to calculate the abundance of each clonotype. Any TCR sequence supported by only a single read was excluded from analysis. Shannon entropy, Gini index, clonality, richness, and the frequency of TCRs shared between repertoires were included as repertoire metrics. The public sequencing data were trimmed at Q25 with fastp and processed into clonotypes with MiXCR by TCRdb, which kept only in-frame beta chains. Each entry is one CDR3 protein sequence, shown with its most common DNA and genes. TCRdb's processing, not the study's, gives the V and J calls here. This sample has about 84,000 distinct CDR3 sequences in its table, and 17% of those were observed once. The top ten constitute 1.3% to 1.5% of the sample.

The sample holds many counts of this clonotype. Its antigen specificity is not known. No much larger clone is present one base from it, and per-base qualities are unavailable. The sample consisted of PBMCs, taken after low-dose radiotherapy plus immunotherapy. The origin of this receptor is a male donor with prostate cancer. The rearrangement joined TRBV2 to TRBJ2-7; a tentative D match to TRBD2 spans 6 bases. The DNA reads as follows: TGTGCCAGCAGCGGCGGGGCAGAAAGCTCCTACGAGCAGTACTTC. Translated, it gives CASSGGAESSYEQYF. Extended through the reference TRBV2 and TRBJ2-7 proteins, this CDR3 yields the full variable domain: EPEVTQTPSHQVTQMGQEVILRCVPISNHLYFYWYRQILGQKVEFLVSFYNNEISEKSEIFDDQFSVERPDGSNFTLKIRSTKLEDSAMYFCASSGGAESSYEQYFGPGTRLTVT.